This T cell receptor beta chain emerged from a study of post-analysis software for immune sequencing data. Findings and caveats of the study: With TRBV5-6, TRBV5-1 and TRBV20-1 included, about five TRBV segments were more frequent in patients than in controls. Relative to controls, patients with multiple sclerosis showed significantly lower normalized Chao1 diversity.

V lost 2 bases, J lost 6 bases, and 8 bases lay in between. The CDR3 sequence is 13 residues long. From germline, CDR1 is MNHEY and CDR2 SVGAGI. Unique-molecular-identifier-tagged TCR beta cDNA libraries were used. MiXCR was run by TCRdb on the PCR reads, yielding one entry per CDR3 protein. The table has roughly 400,000 distinct CDR3 sequences, approximately 42% seen once. Of note for this clonotype: What it binds is unknown.

The clonotype was recovered from a girl aged 2-10 years with multiple sclerosis. Sequencing used blood. V is TRBV6-5 and J is TRBJ1-5; D ambiguous. The CDR3 nucleotides read TGTGCCAGCAGTTACGGGAGTGCTCAGCCCCAGCATTTT. Residues: CASSYGSAQPQHF.